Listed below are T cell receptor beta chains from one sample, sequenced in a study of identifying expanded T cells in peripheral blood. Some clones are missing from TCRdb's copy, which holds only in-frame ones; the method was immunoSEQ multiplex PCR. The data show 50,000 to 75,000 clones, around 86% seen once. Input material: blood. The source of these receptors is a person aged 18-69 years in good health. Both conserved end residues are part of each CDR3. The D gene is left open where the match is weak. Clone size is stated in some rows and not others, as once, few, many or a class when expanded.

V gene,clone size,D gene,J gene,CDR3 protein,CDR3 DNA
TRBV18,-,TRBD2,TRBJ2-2,CASSPGLATGELFF,TGTGCCAGCTCACCAGGACTAGCCACCGGGGAGCTGTTTTTT
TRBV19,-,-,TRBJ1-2,CASSATGTSNYGYTF,TGTGCCAGTAGCGCAACAGGGACGTCTAACTATGGCTACACCTTC
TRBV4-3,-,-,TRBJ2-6,CASSQDRVSGANVLTF,TGCGCCAGCAGCCAAGACAGGGTCTCTGGGGCCAACGTCCTGACTTTC
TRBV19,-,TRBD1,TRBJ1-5,CASSTDRGLGQPQHF,TGTGCCAGTAGTACGGACAGGGGATTAGGTCAGCCCCAGCATTTT
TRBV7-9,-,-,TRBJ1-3,CASSRAQGNTIYF,TGTGCCAGCAGCCGAGCCCAGGGAAACACCATATATTTT
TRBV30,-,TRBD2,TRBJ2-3,CAWSGGGQSSDTQYF,TGTGCCTGGTCCGGCGGGGGGCAGAGTTCAGATACGCAGTATTTT
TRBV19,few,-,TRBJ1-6,CASHTGGTLPTPLHF,TGTGCCAGCCATACTGGGGGGACATTGCCCACACCCCTCCACTTT
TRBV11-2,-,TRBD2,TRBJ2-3,CASSSRGGGTDTQYF,TGTGCCAGCAGCTCGCGGGGGGGCGGCACAGATACGCAGTATTTT
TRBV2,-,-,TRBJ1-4,CASSVGGDGEKLFF,TGTGCCAGCAGTGTAGGAGGGGATGGTGAAAAACTGTTTTTT
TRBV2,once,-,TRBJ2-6,CASGEGPGANVLTF,TGTGCCAGCGGAGAGGGACCGGGGGCCAACGTCCTGACTTTC
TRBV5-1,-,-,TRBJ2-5,CASSSGKETQYF,TGCGCCAGCAGCTCGGGGAAGGAGACCCAGTACTTC
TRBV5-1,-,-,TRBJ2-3,CASSDTTDTQYF,TGCGCCAGCAGCGACACCACAGATACGCAGTATTTT
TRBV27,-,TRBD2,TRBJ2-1,CASSRPTSGSDNEQFF,TGTGCCAGCAGTCGACCTACTAGCGGGAGCGACAATGAGCAGTTCTTC
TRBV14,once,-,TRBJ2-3,CASRTSRGSDTQYF,TGTGCCAGCAGGACCTCCAGAGGTTCAGATACGCAGTATTTT
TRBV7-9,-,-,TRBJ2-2,CASRPRGNGELFF,TGTGCCAGCAGACCGCGGGGAAACGGGGAGCTGTTTTTT
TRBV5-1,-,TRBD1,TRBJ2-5,CASSPDRGGETQYF,TGCGCCAGCAGCCCAGACAGGGGAGGAGAGACCCAGTACTTC
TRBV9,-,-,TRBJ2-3,CASSVGFKVFQTDTQYF,TGTGCCAGCAGCGTGGGCTTTAAGGTCTTCCAAACAGATACGCAGTATTTT
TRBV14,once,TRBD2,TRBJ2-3,CASSQDTASGTHTDTQYF,TGTGCCAGCAGCCAAGATACGGCTAGCGGGACTCACACAGATACGCAGTATTTT
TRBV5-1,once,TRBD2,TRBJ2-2,CASSLVAGVRTGELFF,TGCGCCAGCAGTTTGGTAGCGGGAGTACGCACCGGGGAGCTGTTTTTT
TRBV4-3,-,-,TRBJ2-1,CASIPGLTYNEQFF,TGCGCCAGCATCCCGGGGTTGACCTACAATGAGCAGTTCTTC
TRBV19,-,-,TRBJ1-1,CASSIDRSTEAFF,TGTGCCAGTAGTATTGACAGGTCCACTGAAGCTTTCTTT
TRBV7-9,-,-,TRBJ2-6,CASSLNSGANVLTF,TGTGCCAGCAGCTTAAACTCTGGGGCCAACGTCCTGACTTTC
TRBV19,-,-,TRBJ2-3,CASSTYTDTQYF,TGTGCCAGTAGTACCTACACAGATACGCAGTATTTT
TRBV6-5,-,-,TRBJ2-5,CASSYSRYQETQYF,TGTGCCAGCAGTTACTCAAGATACCAAGAGACCCAGTACTTC
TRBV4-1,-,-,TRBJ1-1,CASSQMAQNTEAFF,TGCGCCAGCAGCCAAATGGCCCAGAACACTGAAGCTTTCTTT
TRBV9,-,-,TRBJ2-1,CASSVVYGNEQFF,TGTGCCAGCAGCGTAGTTTATGGCAATGAGCAGTTCTTC
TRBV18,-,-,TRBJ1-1,CASSPDFMNTEAFF,TGTGCCAGCTCACCAGATTTTATGAACACTGAAGCTTTCTTT
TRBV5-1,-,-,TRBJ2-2,CASSRANANTGELFF,TGCGCCAGCAGTCGGGCGAACGCGAACACCGGGGAGCTGTTTTTT
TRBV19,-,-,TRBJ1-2,CASSSNGHQNYGYTF,TGTGCCAGTAGTTCCAACGGACACCAAAACTATGGCTACACCTTC
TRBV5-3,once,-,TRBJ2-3,CARSSYESTDTQYF,TGTGCCAGAAGCTCATACGAGAGCACAGATACGCAGTATTTT
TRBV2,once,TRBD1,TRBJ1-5,CASRAGGTGKVQPQHF,TGTGCCAGCAGGGCGGGCGGGACAGGGAAGGTGCAGCCCCAGCATTTT
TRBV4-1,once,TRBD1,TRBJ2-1,CASSQDQEQGWDEQFF,TGCGCCAGCAGCCAAGATCAGGAACAGGGGTGGGATGAGCAGTTCTTC
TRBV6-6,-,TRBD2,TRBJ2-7,CASSTGTSGSDEQYF,TGTGCCAGCAGCACTGGGACTAGCGGGAGTGACGAGCAGTACTTC
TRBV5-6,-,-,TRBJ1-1,CASSPGASFSEAFF,TGTGCCAGCAGCCCTGGAGCGTCTTTTTCTGAAGCTTTCTTT
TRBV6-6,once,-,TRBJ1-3,CASSYGQRSGNTIYF,TGTGCCAGCAGTTACGGGCAACGCTCTGGAAACACCATATATTTT
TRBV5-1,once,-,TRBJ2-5,CASSNQETQYF,TGCGCCAGCAGTAACCAAGAGACCCAGTACTTC
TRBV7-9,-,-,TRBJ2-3,CASSFGTGDTQYF,TGTGCCAGCAGCTTCGGAACTGGCGATACGCAGTATTTT
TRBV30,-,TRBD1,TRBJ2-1,CAWRGAGQGARGFNEQFF,TGTGCCTGGAGAGGGGCGGGACAGGGGGCTAGAGGGTTCAATGAGCAGTTCTTC
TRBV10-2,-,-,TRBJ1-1,CASSARTGENTEAFF,TGCGCCAGCAGTGCGCGGACGGGCGAGAACACTGAAGCTTTCTTT
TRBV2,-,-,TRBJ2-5,CASSESKGLETQYF,TGTGCCAGCAGTGAGTCTAAGGGACTTGAGACCCAGTACTTC
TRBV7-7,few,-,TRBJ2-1,CASSLGGISSYNEQFF,TGTGCCAGCAGCTTAGGCGGGATTTCCTCCTACAATGAGCAGTTCTTC
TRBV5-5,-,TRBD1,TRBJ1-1,CASSLQGPGGEAFF,TGTGCCAGCAGCCTCCAGGGGCCAGGGGGAGAAGCTTTCTTT
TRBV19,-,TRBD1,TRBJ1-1,CASSKTGAGNTEAFF,TGTGCCAGTAGCAAGACAGGGGCGGGGAACACTGAAGCTTTCTTT
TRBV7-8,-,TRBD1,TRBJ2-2,CASSPRWGHRDRATGELFF,TGTGCCAGCAGCCCGAGGTGGGGCCACCGGGACAGGGCCACCGGGGAGCTGTTTTTT
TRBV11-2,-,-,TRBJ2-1,CASSLARGGEEQFF,TGTGCCAGCAGCTTAGCGAGGGGGGGCGAAGAGCAGTTCTTC
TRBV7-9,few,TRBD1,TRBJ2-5,CASSDREGETQYF,TGTGCCAGCAGCGACAGGGAAGGGGAGACCCAGTACTTC
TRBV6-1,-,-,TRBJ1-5,CASRPRGPANQPQHF,TGTGCCAGCAGACCCAGGGGCCCGGCCAATCAGCCCCAGCATTTT
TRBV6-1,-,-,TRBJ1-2,CASSEARKGSYGYTF,TGTGCCAGCAGTGAAGCGCGTAAGGGGTCCTATGGCTACACCTTC
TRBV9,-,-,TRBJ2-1,CASSVVGGPRNEQFF,TGTGCCAGCAGCGTAGTGGGGGGCCCTAGAAATGAGCAGTTCTTC
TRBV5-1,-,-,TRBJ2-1,CASSLELSKQFF,TGCGCCAGCAGCTTGGAGCTATCTAAGCAGTTCTTC
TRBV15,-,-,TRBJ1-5,CATRTGPQDQPQHF,TGTGCCACCAGGACCGGGCCCCAAGATCAGCCCCAGCATTTT
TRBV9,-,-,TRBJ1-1,CASSVSLNTEAFF,TGTGCCAGCAGCGTCTCACTCAACACTGAAGCTTTCTTT
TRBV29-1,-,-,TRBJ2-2,CSVDGSTGELFF,TGCAGCGTTGACGGGAGCACCGGGGAGCTGTTTTTT
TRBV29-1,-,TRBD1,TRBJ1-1,CSVGQGALGEAFF,TGCAGCGTCGGACAGGGGGCTTTGGGTGAAGCTTTCTTT